This TCR beta chain was found in a study of T cell responses to AZD1222 COVID-19 vaccine. Study results and limitations: Spike-specific TCR breadth and depth both grew after two AZD1222 doses.

In germline, CDR1 is SNHLY, CDR2 FYNNEI. V shed 7 bases, J shed 5 bases, and the junction held 14 bases outside the gene matches. The CDR3 totals 16 residues. Using immunoSEQ multiplex PCR, the repertoire was profiled, and TCRdb retains in-frame clones only, with some absent. Among approximately 98,000 clones, approximately 89% were seen once, and the ten largest hold 3.1%. This clone was picked up one time. Its target is unknown. This clonotype was obtained from an adult in good health. This specimen consisted of peripheral blood, obtained on day 0 of MenACWY control vaccination. The V call is TRBV2, the J call TRBJ2-5; 9 bases are shared with TRBD2. CDR3 in amino acids: CASTPRRGGALETQYF. The CDR3 bases are TGTGCCAGCACCCCCCGGCGGGGGGGGGCCCTTGAGACCCAGTACTTC. Together with reference TRBV2 and TRBJ2-5, the CDR3 gives the full variable domain: EPEVTQTPSHQVTQMGQEVILRCVPISNHLYFYWYRQILGQKVEFLVSFYNNEISEKSEIFDDQFSVERPDGSNFTLKIRSTKLEDSAMYFCASTPRRGGALETQYFGPGTRLLVL.